This T cell receptor (beta chain) came from a study of T cell responses to AZD1222 COVID-19 vaccine. Study-wide results and limits: Clonal diversity was possibly underestimated, and white British individuals and females predominated among donors. Unmutated regions of variants are reportedly targeted by nearly half of spike-specific TCRs.

Notes on this clone: Its antigen is still unknown.

Germline CDR1 and CDR2: MDHEN and SYDVKM. Losses at the gene ends were 5 bases for V and 2 bases for J; bases not matched to a gene: 9. CDR3 size: 16 residues. TCRdb's table, derived via immunoSEQ multiplex PCR, lists solely in-frame clones and lacks some. The table shows around 170,000 clones, with approximately 86% occurring only once. The chain combines TRBV28 with TRBJ1-5; TRBD1 matches at 7 bases. The TCR originated in an adult who received the AZD1222 COVID-19 vaccine. Material: peripheral blood, obtained 28 days after the second AZD1222 dose. Written as DNA, the CDR3 is TGTGCCAGCAGTCCCCAACAGGGGTTTGGCAATCAGCCCCAGCATTTT. Amino acid sequence: CASSPQQGFGNQPQHF.